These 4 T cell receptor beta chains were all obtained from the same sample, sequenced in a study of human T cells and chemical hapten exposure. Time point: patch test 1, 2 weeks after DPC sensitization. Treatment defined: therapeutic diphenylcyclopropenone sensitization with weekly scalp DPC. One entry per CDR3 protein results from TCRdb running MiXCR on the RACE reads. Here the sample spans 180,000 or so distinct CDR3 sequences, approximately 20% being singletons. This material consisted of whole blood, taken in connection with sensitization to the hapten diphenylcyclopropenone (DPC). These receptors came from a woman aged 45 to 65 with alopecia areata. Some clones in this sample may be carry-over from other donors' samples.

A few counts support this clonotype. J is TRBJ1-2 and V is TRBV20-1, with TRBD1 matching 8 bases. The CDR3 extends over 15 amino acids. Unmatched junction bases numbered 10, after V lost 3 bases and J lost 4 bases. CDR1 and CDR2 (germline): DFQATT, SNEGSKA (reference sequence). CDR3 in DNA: TGCAGTGCTAGGGGAGAAGGGGGACAGGTCTATGGCTACACCTTC. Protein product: CSARGEGGQVYGYTF.

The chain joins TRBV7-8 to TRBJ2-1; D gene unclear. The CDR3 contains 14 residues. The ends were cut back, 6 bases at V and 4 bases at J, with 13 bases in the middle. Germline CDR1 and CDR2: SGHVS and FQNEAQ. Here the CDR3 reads CASSLSRPYNEQFF. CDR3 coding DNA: TGTGCCAGCAGTCTTAGCCGACCGTACAATGAGCAGTTCTTC.

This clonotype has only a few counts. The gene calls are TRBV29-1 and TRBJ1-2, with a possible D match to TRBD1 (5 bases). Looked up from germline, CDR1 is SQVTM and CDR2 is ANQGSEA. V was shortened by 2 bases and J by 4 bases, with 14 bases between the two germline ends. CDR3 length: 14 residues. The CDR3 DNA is TGCAGCGTTGAATTACCAGGGCCTTTCTATGGCTACACCTTC. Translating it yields CSVELPGPFYGYTF. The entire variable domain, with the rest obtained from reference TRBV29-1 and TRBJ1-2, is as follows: SAVISQKPSRDICQRGTSLTIQCQVDSQVTMMFWYRQQPGQSLTLIATANQGSEATYESGFVIDKFPISRPNLTFSTLTVSNMSPEDSSIYLCSVELPGPFYGYTFGSGTRLTVV.

Here the CDR3 reads CASSPGTSVGAKNIQYF. The CDR3 region has the DNA TGTGCCAGCAGCCCCGGGACTAGCGTTGGCGCCAAAAACATTCAGTACTTC. V and J are TRBV7-9 and TRBJ2-4; 10 positions match TRBD2. CDR1 and CDR2 (germline): SEHNR, FQNEAQ (reference sequence). This CDR3 comprises 17 residues. The trim removed 5 bases at V and 1 base at J, leaving 8 bases unmatched.